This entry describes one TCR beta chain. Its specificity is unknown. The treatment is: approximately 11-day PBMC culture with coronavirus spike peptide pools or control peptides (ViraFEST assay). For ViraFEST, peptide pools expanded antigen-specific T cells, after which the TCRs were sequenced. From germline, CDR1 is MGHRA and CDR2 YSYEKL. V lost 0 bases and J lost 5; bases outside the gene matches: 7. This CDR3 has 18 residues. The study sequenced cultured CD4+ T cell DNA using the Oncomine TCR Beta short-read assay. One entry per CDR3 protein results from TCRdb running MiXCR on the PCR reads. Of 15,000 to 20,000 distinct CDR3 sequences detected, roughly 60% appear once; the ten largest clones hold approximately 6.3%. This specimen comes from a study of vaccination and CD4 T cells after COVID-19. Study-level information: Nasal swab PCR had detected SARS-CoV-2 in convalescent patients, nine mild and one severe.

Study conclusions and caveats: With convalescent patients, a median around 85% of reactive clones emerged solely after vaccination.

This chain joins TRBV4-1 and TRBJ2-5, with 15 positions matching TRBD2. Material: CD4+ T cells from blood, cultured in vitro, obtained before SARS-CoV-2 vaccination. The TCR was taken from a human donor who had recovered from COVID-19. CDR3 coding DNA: TGCGCCAGCAGCCAAGACTGGACTAGCGGGAGGGCCGGGGAGACCCAGTACTTC. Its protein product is CASSQDWTSGRAGETQYF.